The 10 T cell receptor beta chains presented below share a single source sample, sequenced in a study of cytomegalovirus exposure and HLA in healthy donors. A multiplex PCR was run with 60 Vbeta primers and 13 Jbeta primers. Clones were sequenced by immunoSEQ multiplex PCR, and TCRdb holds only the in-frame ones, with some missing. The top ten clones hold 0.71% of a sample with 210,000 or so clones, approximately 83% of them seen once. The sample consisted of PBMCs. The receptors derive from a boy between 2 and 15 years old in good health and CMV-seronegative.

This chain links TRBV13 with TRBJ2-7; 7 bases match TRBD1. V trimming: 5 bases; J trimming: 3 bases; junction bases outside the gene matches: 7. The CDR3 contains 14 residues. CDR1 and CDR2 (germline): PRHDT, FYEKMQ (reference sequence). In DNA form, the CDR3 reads TGTGCCAGCAGCGGGCGGACAGGCCGCTACGAGCAGTACTTC. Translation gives CASSGRTGRYEQYF.

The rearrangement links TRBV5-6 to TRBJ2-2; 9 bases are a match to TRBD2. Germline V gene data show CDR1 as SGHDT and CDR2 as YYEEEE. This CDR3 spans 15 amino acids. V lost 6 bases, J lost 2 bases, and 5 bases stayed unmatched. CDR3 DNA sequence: TGTGCCAGCACTTATAGCGGGAGAAACACCGGGGAGCTGTTTTTT. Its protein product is CASTYSGRNTGELFF.

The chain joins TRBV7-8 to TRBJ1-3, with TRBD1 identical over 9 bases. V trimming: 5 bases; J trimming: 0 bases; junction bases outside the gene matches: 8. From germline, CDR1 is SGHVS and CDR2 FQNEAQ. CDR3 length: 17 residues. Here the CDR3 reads CASSLDRGTYSGNTIYF. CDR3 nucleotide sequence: TGTGCCAGCAGCCTCGACAGGGGGACCTACTCTGGAAACACCATATATTTT. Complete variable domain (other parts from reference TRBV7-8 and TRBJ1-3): GAGVSQSPRYKVAKRGQDVALRCDPISGHVSLFWYQQALGQGPEFLTYFQNEAQLDKSGLPSDRFFAERPEGSVSTLKIQRTQQEDSAVYLCASSLDRGTYSGNTIYFGEGSWLTVV.

The CDR3 spells CASSSDKTGLAGTDTQYF. CDR3 sequence (DNA): TGTGCCAGCAGCTCGGATAAAACGGGACTAGCGGGCACAGATACGCAGTATTTT. The rearrangement joins TRBV7-8 to TRBJ2-3, with 11 nucleotides matching TRBD2. This CDR3 contains 18 residues. Germline-derived CDR1 and CDR2 are SGHVS and FQNEAQ. The V gene end was trimmed by 4 bases and the J gene end by 1 base; junction bases not matched to a gene: 10. Complete variable domain (other parts from reference TRBV7-8 and TRBJ2-3): GAGVSQSPRYKVAKRGQDVALRCDPISGHVSLFWYQQALGQGPEFLTYFQNEAQLDKSGLPSDRFFAERPEGSVSTLKIQRTQQEDSAVYLCASSSDKTGLAGTDTQYFGPGTRLTVL.

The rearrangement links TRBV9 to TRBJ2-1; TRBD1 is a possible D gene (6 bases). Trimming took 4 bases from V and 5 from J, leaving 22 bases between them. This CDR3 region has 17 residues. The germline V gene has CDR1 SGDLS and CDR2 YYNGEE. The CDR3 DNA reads TGTGCCAGCAGCCTTAAACAAACGGACAGTAATAACAATGAGCAGTTCTTC. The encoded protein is CASSLKQTDSNNNEQFF.

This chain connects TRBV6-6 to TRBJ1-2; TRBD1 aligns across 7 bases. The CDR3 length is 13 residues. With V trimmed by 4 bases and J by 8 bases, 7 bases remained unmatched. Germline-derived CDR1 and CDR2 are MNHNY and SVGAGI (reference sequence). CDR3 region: CASSSEGAGGYTF. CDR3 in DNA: TGTGCCAGCAGTTCGGAGGGGGCAGGAGGCTACACCTTC.

This chain's CDR3 is CASSFYYTGELFF. In DNA, the CDR3 is TGTGCCAGCAGCTTTTACTACACCGGGGAGCTGTTTTTT. The chain couples TRBV11-3 to TRBJ2-2; D is uncertain. The CDR3 is made up of 13 amino acids. CDR1 is SGHNT and CDR2 is YENEEA in the germline V gene. Trimming took off 3 bases at V and 3 bases at J, with 5 bases between the two ends.

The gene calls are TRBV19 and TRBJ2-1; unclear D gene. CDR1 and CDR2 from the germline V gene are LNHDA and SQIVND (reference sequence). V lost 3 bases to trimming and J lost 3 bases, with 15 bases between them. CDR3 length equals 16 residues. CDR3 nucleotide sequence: TGTGCCAGTAGTATCCACCACTCCAGCGACTACAATGAGCAGTTCTTC. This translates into CASSIHHSSDYNEQFF. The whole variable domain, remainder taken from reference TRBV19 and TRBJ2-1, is DGGITQSPKYLFRKEGQNVTLSCEQNLNHDAMYWYRQDPGQGLRLIYYSQIVNDFQKGDIAEGYSVSREKKESFPLTVTSAQKNPTAFYLCASSIHHSSDYNEQFFGPGTRLTVL.

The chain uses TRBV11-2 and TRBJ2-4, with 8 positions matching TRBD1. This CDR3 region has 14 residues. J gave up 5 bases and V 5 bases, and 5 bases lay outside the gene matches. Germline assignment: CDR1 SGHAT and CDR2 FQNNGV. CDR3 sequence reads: CASSQGTGENIQYF. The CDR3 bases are TGTGCCAGCAGCCAAGGGACAGGCGAAAACATTCAGTACTTC.

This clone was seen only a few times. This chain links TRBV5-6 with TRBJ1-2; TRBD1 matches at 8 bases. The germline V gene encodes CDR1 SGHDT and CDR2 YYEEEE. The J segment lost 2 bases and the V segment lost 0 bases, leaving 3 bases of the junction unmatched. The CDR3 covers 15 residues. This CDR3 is CASSLVRGLNYGYTF. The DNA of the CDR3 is TGTGCCAGCAGCTTGGTCAGGGGGCTGAACTATGGCTACACCTTC. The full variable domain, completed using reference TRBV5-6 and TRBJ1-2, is DAGVTQSPTHLIKTRGQQVTLRCSPKSGHDTVSWYQQALGQGPQFIFQYYEEEERQRGNFPDRFSGHQFPNYSSELNVNALLLGDSALYLCASSLVRGLNYGYTFGSGTRLTVV.